This T cell receptor beta chain stems from a study of glioma-infiltrating T cells. Study-wide context: Dexamethasone exposure before glioma surgery was limited to six or fewer days. The study's findings and limits: Shared blood CDR3 signature motifs marked patients with low tissue-blood divergence.

Germline CDR1 reads LGHNA; CDR2 reads YNFKEQ. The V end lost 2 bases, the J end lost 4 bases, and 22 bases lay between the germline ends. CDR3 length equals 18 residues. The iRepertoire nested amplicon-rescue multiplex PCR amplified TCR alpha and beta CDR3s from RNA. Tissue mRNA or PBMC total RNA, 100-400 ng, went into one-step reverse transcription and amplification. TCRdb ran MiXCR on the multiplex PCR reads and lists one entry per CDR3 protein. The sample gives approximately 400,000 distinct CDR3 sequences, 41% of which show up once; more than 10% is in the top ten. Regarding this clonotype: Its antigen remains unidentified.

Sequencing was carried out using glioma tissue, nonneoplastic brain tissue, or PBMCs (not recorded which). The chain uses TRBV4-2 and TRBJ2-3, with D hard to call. The sequence came from a human donor with low-grade glioma or glioblastoma, undergoing nonglioma brain surgery, or in good health (not recorded which). The CDR3 loop reads CASSQTLLGLASPDTQYF. The CDR3 DNA sequence: TGTGCCAGCAGCCAAACTCTCCTGGGTCTTGCCAGTCCAGATACGCAGTATTTT.